What follows are 32 T cell receptor beta chains derived from one specimen sequenced in a study of blood T cell repertoires in COVID-19. Method: immunoSEQ multiplex PCR; TCRdb's copy keeps in-frame clones and lacks some. The table records over 100,000 clones, around four fifths of them present only once. The sample consisted of peripheral blood. These receptors originate from a woman aged 60 to 75 with acute or convalescent COVID-19.

The chain has TRBV7-9 and TRBJ2-6, with D perhaps matching TRBD2 (6 bases). The germline V and J ends were trimmed by 1 base and 3 bases, with 10 bases remaining between them. This CDR3 region has 16 residues. Germline V gene lookup returns CDR1 SEHNR and CDR2 FQNEAQ (reference sequence). The CDR3 DNA reads TGTGCCAGCAGCTTAGTGGCCGGGGGTGGGGCCAACGTCCTGACTTTC. It specifies CASSLVAGGGANVLTF.

The table lists this clone with a few counts. The genes are TRBV5-1 and TRBJ2-3; D gene unclear. This CDR3 has 14 residues. V lost 0 bases, J lost 1 base, and 6 bases lay in between. Germline V gene lookup returns CDR1 SGHRS and CDR2 YFSETQ. CDR3 nucleotide sequence: TGCGCCAGCAGCTTGGATTCCGGCACAGATACGCAGTATTTT. Its protein is CASSLDSGTDTQYF. Full variable domain (outside the CDR3, taken from reference TRBV5-1 and TRBJ2-3): KAGVTQTPRYLIKTRGQQVTLSCSPISGHRSVSWYQQTPGQGLQFLFEYFSETQRNKGNFPGRFSGRQFSNSRSEMNVSTLELGDSALYLCASSLDSGTDTQYFGPGTRLTVL.

This rearrangement joins TRBV11-1 to TRBJ1-1, with a weak D call TRBD1 (6 bases). V shed 7 bases and J shed 0 bases, with 18 bases lying between them. The germline gives CDR1 SGHAT, CDR2 FQDESV (reference sequence). CDR3 length: 16 residues. The CDR3 spells CASTWGRWGMNTEAFF. The CDR3 nucleotides read TGTGCCAGCACCTGGGGGCGGTGGGGAATGAACACTGAAGCTTTCTTT.

This chain links TRBV6-5 with TRBJ1-1; 10 nucleotides agree with TRBD1. Germline loops: CDR1 MNHEY, CDR2 SVGAGI. The length of the CDR3 is 15 residues. The V gene end was trimmed by 6 bases and the J gene end by 1 base; junction bases not matched to a gene: 5. The CDR3 DNA follows: TGTGCCAGCAGAGTCGACAGGGGGCCGAACACTGAAGCTTTCTTT. As protein: CASRVDRGPNTEAFF.

Note on this clone: This same CDR3 is encoded by further DNA sequences in the sample. The chain recombines TRBV10-2 with TRBJ1-5; D is ambiguous. The V and J ends lost 0 bases and 0 bases respectively, with 9 bases between them. Looked up from germline, CDR1 is WSHSY and CDR2 is SAAADI. This CDR3 has 16 amino acids. The CDR3 region has the DNA TGCGCCAGCAGTGAGTCCCCGGGAAATAGCAATCAGCCCCAGCATTTT. Translation gives CASSESPGNSNQPQHF.

This clone was detected once. The CDR3 reads CASSRAGSGANVLTF. The CDR3 DNA reads TGTGCCAGCAGCCGAGCAGGCTCTGGGGCCAACGTCCTGACTTTC. This chain connects TRBV5-4 to TRBJ2-6, with D uncertain. Trimming cost V 4 bases and J 0 bases, with 8 bases left between them. This CDR3 has 15 residues. CDR1 is SGHNT, CDR2 YYREEE, per germline (reference sequence).

V is TRBV30 and J is TRBJ1-3, with 8 bases matching TRBD1. V shed 6 bases and J 0 bases; nucleotides not matched to a gene: 4. The CDR3 runs to 14 residues. The germline gives CDR1 GTSNPN, CDR2 SVGIG (reference sequence). This CDR3 is CACGTGLSGNTIYF. As DNA, the CDR3 is TGTGCCTGCGGGACAGGCCTCTCTGGAAACACCATATATTTT.

The chain combines TRBV5-1 with TRBJ2-1; TRBD2 matches at 9 bases. Trimming cost V 3 bases and J 0 bases; bases outside gene matches: 4. The CDR3 is 16 amino acids. CDR1 is SGHRS, CDR2 YFSETQ, per germline. The CDR3 loop reads CASSSSGASSYNEQFF. The CDR3 DNA sequence: TGCGCCAGCAGCTCTAGCGGGGCAAGCTCCTACAATGAGCAGTTCTTC.

The chain carries TRBV18 and TRBJ2-7; D is unclear. Trimming shortened V by 3 bases and J by 7 bases, and 13 bases separated the two germline ends. Germline CDR1 reads KGHSH; CDR2 reads LQKENI. The CDR3 sequence is 13 residues long. The CDR3 bases are TGTGCCAGCTCACCGTCAGATACGAGGGAGCAGTACTTC. This translates into CASSPSDTREQYF. Full variable domain (rest looked up from reference TRBV18 and TRBJ2-7): NAGVMQNPRHLVRRRGQEARLRCSPMKGHSHVYWYRQLPEEGLKFMVYLQKENIIDESGMPKERFSAEFPKEGPSILRIQQVVRGDSAAYFCASSPSDTREQYFGPGTRLTVT.

This clone was counted a single time. The chain recombines TRBV29-1 with TRBJ1-1; tentative D call: TRBD1 (6 bases). Trimming took 7 bases from V and 3 from J, leaving 18 bases between them. The CDR3 loop spans 14 amino acids. The germline gives CDR1 SQVTM, CDR2 ANQGSEA. CDR3 sequence: CSASVTGLDTEAFF. DNA for the CDR3: TGCAGCGCCTCTGTCACAGGGTTGGACACTGAAGCTTTCTTT.

The V call is TRBV27, the J call TRBJ1-1; D possibly corresponds to TRBD1 (5 bases). The CDR3 is 13 residues long. V shed 6 bases and J shed 3 bases, with 11 bases lying between them. CDR1 is MNHEY and CDR2 is SMNVEV in the germline V gene (reference sequence). CDR3 in DNA: TGTGCCAGCAGGCGGCAGGGTTACACTGAAGCTTTCTTT. Translated: CASRRQGYTEAFF.

V and J are TRBV3-1 (or the pseudogene TRBV3-2) and TRBJ2-5; D is uncertain. There are 12 residues in the CDR3. CDR1 is LGHDT, CDR2 YNNKEL, per germline (reference sequence). Trimming removed 4 bases from V and 5 bases from J, with 8 bases in between. The CDR3 here is CASSLPLETQYF. The CDR3 DNA sequence: TGTGCCAGCAGCCTCCCCTTGGAGACCCAGTACTTC.

The chain uses TRBV6-6 and TRBJ2-7; 11 bases map to TRBD1. J gave up 3 bases and V 2 bases, and 3 bases lay outside the gene matches. This CDR3 is 15 amino acids long. Germline CDR1 and CDR2: MNHNY and SVGAGI (reference sequence). The CDR3 region is CASSYPGQGVYEQYF. The CDR3 bases are TGTGCCAGCAGTTACCCGGGACAGGGGGTCTACGAGCAGTACTTC.

The V call is TRBV5-1, the J call TRBJ1-2, with D uncertain. Trimming removed 7 bases at V and 6 bases at J, with 13 bases between. The germline CDR1 and CDR2 sequences are SGHRS and YFSETQ. The CDR3 covers 12 residues. CDR3 residues: CASRLRGHGYTF. As DNA, the CDR3 is TGCGCCAGCCGACTAAGAGGGCATGGCTACACCTTC.

The V gene is TRBV11-2, the J gene TRBJ2-2; 8 positions match TRBD1. Germline lookup yields CDR1 SGHAT and CDR2 FQNNGV. J gave up 4 bases and V 5 bases, and 15 bases lay outside the gene matches. The CDR3 is 18 amino acids. The CDR3 reads CASSHRRQGPLSTGELFF. CDR3 coding DNA: TGTGCCAGCAGCCATAGAAGACAGGGGCCCCTCAGCACCGGGGAGCTGTTTTTT.

The chain links TRBV28 to TRBJ2-3, with TRBD1 identical over 10 bases. Germline trimming cut 3 bases from V and 9 bases from J; bases unmatched to any gene: 15. The CDR3 has 17 amino acids. Germline V gives CDR1 MDHEN, CDR2 SYDVKM. In DNA form, the CDR3 reads TGTGCCAGCAGTTTTGCCTTGGGGACAGGGGAAGGTATAACGCAGTATTTT. Translation: CASSFALGTGEGITQYF.

The V and J genes are TRBV2 and TRBJ1-1; maybe TRBD1 (5 bases). Trimming took off 7 bases at V and 4 bases at J, with 19 bases between the two ends. Germline CDR1 reads SNHLY; CDR2 reads FYNNEI. The CDR3 length is 15 residues. The CDR3 protein is CASTGIPGGSTEAFF. CDR3 coding DNA: TGTGCCAGCACGGGGATCCCGGGGGGGAGCACTGAAGCTTTCTTT.

The chain carries TRBV28 and TRBJ1-1, with D tentatively TRBD1 (5 bases). The length of the CDR3 is 14 residues. Trimming took 5 bases from V and 5 from J, leaving 15 bases between them. Germline CDR1 reads MDHEN; CDR2 reads SYDVKM. This chain's CDR3 is CASSRGGSRTEAFF. The CDR3, as DNA: TGTGCCAGCAGTCGGGGGGGTTCTAGGACTGAAGCTTTCTTT.

The rearrangement uses TRBV6-5 and TRBJ1-2; 7 nucleotides line up with TRBD1. Germline V gives CDR1 MNHEY, CDR2 SVGAGI. The CDR3 has 15 residues. J was trimmed by 6 bases and V by 2 bases; bases with no gene match: 9. CDR3 nucleotides: TGTGCCAGCAGTTACCCACCCGGGACAGCCGATGGCTACACCTTC. This translates into CASSYPPGTADGYTF.

This chain joins TRBV5-6 and TRBJ1-4; 12 positions match TRBD1. This CDR3 spans 16 amino acids. Germline trimming cut 4 bases from V and 0 bases from J; bases unmatched to any gene: 1. CDR1 and CDR2 from the germline V gene are SGHDT and YYEEEE. The CDR3 nucleotides are TGTGCCAGCAGCGGGACAGGGGGCACAACTAATGAAAAACTGTTTTTT. It encodes CASSGTGGTTNEKLFF.

The rearrangement uses TRBV5-6 and TRBJ2-2; D might be TRBD1 (5 bases). Germline-derived CDR1 and CDR2 are SGHDT and YYEEEE. The CDR3 has 16 residues. Trimming removed 2 bases at V and 7 bases at J, with 18 bases between. The CDR3 DNA reads TGTGCCAGCAGCTTTTGGGTCCAGGGCGGTATCGGGGAGCTGTTTTTT. It yields the protein CASSFWVQGGIGELFF.

V usage is TRBV7-2 and J usage is TRBJ2-7; 14 nucleotides agree with TRBD2. The CDR3 sequence is 16 residues long. V shed 5 bases and J 4 bases; nucleotides not matched to a gene: 7. Germline V gives CDR1 SGHTA, CDR2 FQGNSA. DNA of the CDR3: TGTGCCAGCAGCCACGGACTAGCGGGAGGTCGGTACGAGCAGTACTTC. Translation: CASSHGLAGGRYEQYF.

The chain has TRBV7-8 and TRBJ2-1, with D possibly matching TRBD2 (7 bases). The CDR3 spans 18 residues. Trimming removed 2 bases from V and 6 bases from J, with 23 bases in between. Germline V gene sequence: CDR1 SGHVS, CDR2 FQNEAQ. The CDR3 region has the DNA TGTGCCAGCAGCTTATTAGGTCACCCCACGGGGGGCCGCAATGAGCAGTTCTTC. The encoded protein is CASSLLGHPTGGRNEQFF.

On this clone itself: The junction and the germline gene differ at one end; a read error may be behind it. The chain uses TRBV5-1 and TRBJ2-2, with TRBD2 matching 9 bases. The germline gives CDR1 SGHRS, CDR2 YFSETQ. This CDR3 is built from 15 residues. CDR3 coding DNA: TGCGCCAGCAGGCTGGCGGGGGGGAACACCGAGGAGCTGTTTTTT. It yields the protein CASRLAGGNTEELFF.

The J gene is TRBJ2-1, the V gene TRBV19; tentative D call: TRBD2 (6 bases). Germline loops: CDR1 LNHDA, CDR2 SQIVND (reference sequence). V was pared by 5 bases and J by 4 bases, with 12 bases between. The CDR3 spans 14 residues. CDR3 loop: CASSPGGRYNEQFF. CDR3 coding DNA: TGTGCCAGTAGTCCCGGAGGGAGGTACAATGAGCAGTTCTTC. Full variable domain (missing parts from reference TRBV19 and TRBJ2-1): DGGITQSPKYLFRKEGQNVTLSCEQNLNHDAMYWYRQDPGQGLRLIYYSQIVNDFQKGDIAEGYSVSREKKESFPLTVTSAQKNPTAFYLCASSPGGRYNEQFFGPGTRLTVL.

The V call is TRBV3-1 (or the pseudogene TRBV3-2), the J call TRBJ1-5; the D is unclear. The CDR3 extends over 15 amino acids. The V end was cut by 5 bases, the J end by 0 bases, with 11 bases between. Germline values: CDR1 LGHDT, CDR2 YNNKEL (reference sequence). The CDR3 region has the DNA TGTGCCAGCAGCAATCCCCCTTATAGCAATCAGCCCCAGCATTTT. Protein: CASSNPPYSNQPQHF.

This chain connects TRBV24-1 to TRBJ1-4, with D maybe TRBD1 (5 bases). This CDR3 contains 16 residues. Trimming left V 2 bases short and J 8 bases short, with 17 bases between. Germline lookup yields CDR1 KGHDR and CDR2 SFDVKD. CDR3 in DNA: TGTGCCACCAGTGATTCTCGGGCCTCAGGGAGGGAAAAACTGTTTTTT. Protein product: CATSDSRASGREKLFF.

The chain is built from TRBV15 and TRBJ2-1, with a possible D match to TRBD2 (5 bases). Germline V gives CDR1 LNHNV, CDR2 YYDKDF (reference sequence). Trimming removed 1 base from V and 6 bases from J, with 13 bases in between. The CDR3 extends over 15 amino acids. As DNA, the CDR3 is TGTGCCACCAGCAGAGTGGGGATCGGGGTCAATGAGCAGTTCTTC. The encoded protein is CATSRVGIGVNEQFF.

The CDR3 region has the DNA TGTGCCAGCAGCGTCGCTGGGGCCAACGTCCTGACTTTC. Its protein is CASSVAGANVLTF. The chain combines TRBV6-5 with TRBJ2-6; D is undetermined. The germline V gene has CDR1 MNHEY and CDR2 SVGAGI. This CDR3 comprises 13 residues. With 6 bases removed from V and 2 bases from J, the gap between germline ends came to 5 bases.

V is TRBV18 and J is TRBJ1-2; 9 nucleotides match TRBD1. Germline V gives CDR1 KGHSH, CDR2 LQKENI. The CDR3 runs to 14 residues. The ends lost 3 bases at V and 7 bases at J; junction bases unmatched: 6. The CDR3 sequence: CASSPDRDRAGYTF. Here the CDR3 DNA reads TGTGCCAGCTCACCGGACCGGGACAGGGCTGGCTACACCTTC.

This rearrangement joins TRBV6-8 to TRBJ1-3, with 8 bases aligning to TRBD1. Germline CDR1 reads MNHGY; CDR2 reads SAAAGT. The CDR3 is 17 amino acids. After removal of 2 bases from V and 0 bases from J, the junction contained 6 bases not matched to a gene. The CDR3 DNA reads as TGTGCCAGCAGTTACGAGGGCGACAGGGGCTCTGGAAACACCATATATTTT. This encodes CASSYEGDRGSGNTIYF.

This chain connects TRBV7-8 to TRBJ2-5; 13 bases align to TRBD2. From germline, CDR1 is SGHVS and CDR2 FQNEAQ. The junction had 5 bases not matched to a gene; V was cut back by 3 bases and J by 4 bases. The CDR3 runs 16 residues. CDR3 in amino acids: CASSFLGLAGRETQYF. The CDR3 bases are TGTGCCAGCAGCTTCCTGGGACTAGCGGGGAGAGAGACCCAGTACTTC.